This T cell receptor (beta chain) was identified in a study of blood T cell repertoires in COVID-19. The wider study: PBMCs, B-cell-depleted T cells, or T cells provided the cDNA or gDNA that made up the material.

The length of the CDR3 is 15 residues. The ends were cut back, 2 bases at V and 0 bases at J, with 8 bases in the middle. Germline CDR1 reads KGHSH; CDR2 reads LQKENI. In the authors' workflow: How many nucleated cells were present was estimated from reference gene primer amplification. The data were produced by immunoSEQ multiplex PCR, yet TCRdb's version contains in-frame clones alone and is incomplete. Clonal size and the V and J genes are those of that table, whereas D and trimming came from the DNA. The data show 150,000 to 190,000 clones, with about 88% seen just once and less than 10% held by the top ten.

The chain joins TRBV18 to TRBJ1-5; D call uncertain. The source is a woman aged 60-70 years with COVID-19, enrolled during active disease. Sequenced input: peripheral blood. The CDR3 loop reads CASSPNSNSNQPQHF. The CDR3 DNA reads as TGTGCCAGCTCACCAAATAGCAATAGCAATCAGCCCCAGCATTTT.